This TCR beta chain was retrieved from a study of T cells in Graves' hyperthyroidism and ophthalmopathy. There are 14 residues in the CDR3. Trimming pared 2 bases from V and 8 bases from J, leaving 15 bases between. Germline loops: CDR1 PRHDT, CDR2 FYEKMQ (reference sequence). Study outcomes and limitations: Model-based prediction identified ophthalmopathy a median 6.5 months prior to its onset. Ophthalmopathy was distinguished from stable hyperthyroidism by 13 V-J signatures.

Ophthalmopathy patients showed a Clinical Activity Score of at least 3, NOSPECS grade of at least 4 and duration under 3 months. This clonotype was seen a few times. The target antigen is unknown. RNA transcripts provided the source from which TCR beta CDR3 regions were amplified. In the first-round RT-PCR of the TCR CDR3, the HTBI primer set was used. TCRdb re-called the multiplex PCR reads through MiXCR, storing one row per CDR3 protein. The sample includes about 380,000 distinct CDR3 sequences, roughly 18% of them seen just once. This clonotype originated in a man between 18 and 29 years old with Graves' ophthalmopathy. Sequencing input: blood. V and J are TRBV13 and TRBJ1-2; D is undetermined. The DNA for the CDR3 is TGTGCCAGCAGCTTAAAGTATGGAGGAAGGGGCTACACCTTC. Its translation is CASSLKYGGRGYTF.